The rows below give T cell receptor beta chains drawn from one sample of a study of blood T cell repertoires in COVID-19. Some clones are missing from TCRdb's copy, which holds only in-frame ones; the method was immunoSEQ multiplex PCR. The sample has roughly 230,000 clones, 65% to 85% seen once. Specimen: PBMCs or T cells enriched from blood (not recorded which). The source of these receptors is a man aged 45-65 years who had recovered from COVID-19. CDR3s include the opening cysteine and the closing phenylalanine or tryptophan. A D gene is named only where the DNA matches it firmly. The size field is filled for only some rows; it gives once, few, many or a size class.

j_gene,abundance,len,v_gene,d_gene,CDR3nt,CDR3aa
TRBJ2-1,-,15,TRBV5-6,TRBD1,TGTGCCAGCAGCTTGTCGGGACAGGGCTACAATGAGCAGTTCTTC,CASSLSGQGYNEQFF
TRBJ1-2,-,16,TRBV7-9,TRBD1,TGTGCCAGCAGCCTAGGACAGGGGACGACTGCCGGCGGCTACACCTTC,CASSLGQGTTAGGYTF
TRBJ1-6,-,18,TRBV5-1,TRBD1,TGCGCCAGCAGCCGTCCCGGGACAGGGGGTATAGGTAATTCACCCCTCCACTTT,CASSRPGTGGIGNSPLHF
TRBJ2-7,-,15,TRBV27,TRBD1,TGTGCCAGCAGCGAGACCGGGACAGGGCGTCCCGAGCAGTACTTC,CASSETGTGRPEQYF
TRBJ2-7,-,17,TRBV5-1,TRBD2,TGCGCCAGCAGCTTTGGACTAGCGGGGGGGCACACCTACGAGCAGTACTTC,CASSFGLAGGHTYEQYF
TRBJ1-1,-,16,TRBV7-3,-,TGTGCCAGCAGCTCCCGACAGGTGTATTCGAACACTGAAGCTTTCTTT,CASSSRQVYSNTEAFF
TRBJ1-4,-,16,TRBV7-9,TRBD1,TGTGCCAGCAGCTTAGGGACAGGGGTCCTTAATGAAAAACTGTTTTTT,CASSLGTGVLNEKLFF
TRBJ2-3,-,15,TRBV15,-,TGTGCCACCAGCAGAGTCGTCAGTAGCACAGATACGCAGTATTTT,CATSRVVSSTDTQYF
TRBJ2-5,-,16,TRBV19,TRBD2,TGTGCCAGTAGCCCGATCAGGACTAGCGGAGAGGAGACCCAGTACTTC,CASSPIRTSGEETQYF
TRBJ1-1,-,13,TRBV29-1,-,TGCAGCGGCTCGTCACGGGTGAACACTGAAGCTTTCTTT,CSGSSRVNTEAFF
TRBJ2-3,-,16,TRBV2,TRBD2,TGTGCCAGCAGTCAGCGGGGGACAACTAGCACAGATACGCAGTATTTT,CASSQRGTTSTDTQYF
TRBJ2-7,once,13,TRBV10-3,TRBD1,TGTGCGACAGGAGGACAGGGCTCCTACGAGCAGTACTTC,CATGGQGSYEQYF
TRBJ2-3,-,15,TRBV7-9,-,TGTGCCAGCAGCTTAAGGGGGATTAGCACAGATACGCAGTATTTT,CASSLRGISTDTQYF
TRBJ2-1,few,17,TRBV11-3,-,TGTGCCAGCAGCGGGGCGTTCCGTAGCAGGGTTGGTAATGAGCAGTTCTTC,CASSGAFRSRVGNEQFF
TRBJ2-7,-,15,TRBV19,-,TGTGCCAGTAGTATGGATGGGGGGGGCACCTACGAGCAGTACTTC,CASSMDGGGTYEQYF
TRBJ1-5,-,15,TRBV7-9,-,TGTGCCAGCAGCGGTGGGGGGACGCACAATCAGCCCCAGCATTTT,CASSGGGTHNQPQHF
TRBJ1-5,few,13,TRBV6-5,-,TGTGCCAGCAGGCGGGGGGCAGCTCAGCCCCAGCATTTT,CASRRGAAQPQHF
TRBJ2-2,-,16,TRBV19,-,TGTGCCAGCTACGCCGCACTAGCAGCCAGTACCGGGGAGCTGTTTTTT,CASYAALAASTGELFF
TRBJ2-2,-,13,TRBV9,-,TGTGCCAGCAGCGCTGGCCACACCGGGGAGCTGTTTTTT,CASSAGHTGELFF
TRBJ2-1,-,15,TRBV4-2,TRBD2,TGTGCCAGCAGCCAGGGCACTAGCGGGGGCAATGAGCAGTTCTTC,CASSQGTSGGNEQFF
TRBJ1-3,few,15,TRBV15,-,TGTGCCACCAGCAGTAACACCCTCCCTGGAAACACCATATATTTT,CATSSNTLPGNTIYF
TRBJ1-2,-,13,TRBV5-1,-,TGCGCCAGCAGCCCACAGCCTAACTATGGCTACACCTTC,CASSPQPNYGYTF
TRBJ1-1,-,16,TRBV19,TRBD1,TGTGCCAGTAGGGCCGGGACAGGGGCGCCAAACACTGAAGCTTTCTTT,CASRAGTGAPNTEAFF
TRBJ2-7,-,11,TRBV11-2,-,TGTGCCAGCAGCTTAAGGGGCGAGCAGTACTTC,CASSLRGEQYF
TRBJ1-1,-,16,TRBV19,-,TGTGCCAGCCGAACGACCGGGAGAGGAATGAACACTGAAGCTTTCTTT,CASRTTGRGMNTEAFF
TRBJ1-2,once,17,TRBV5-5,TRBD1,TGTGCCAGCAGCTTGGCGGGACAGGCATATACTCTCGGTGGCTACACCTTC,CASSLAGQAYTLGGYTF
TRBJ2-3,-,18,TRBV5-5,-,TGTGCCAGCAGCTTGAGACGGGGTTCCCTCTCTGGGGCAGATACGCAGTATTTT,CASSLRRGSLSGADTQYF
TRBJ2-3,-,14,TRBV5-4,-,TGTGCCAGCAGCGGGGACACCTACACAGATACGCAGTATTTT,CASSGDTYTDTQYF
TRBJ2-2,-,13,TRBV11-3,-,TGTGCCAGCAGCTTCGCCGGGACCGGGGAGCTGTTTTTT,CASSFAGTGELFF
TRBJ1-6,-,15,TRBV5-1,-,TGCGCCAGCAGCTTGGACAGCCCGCAATATTCACCCCTCCACTTT,CASSLDSPQYSPLHF
TRBJ1-5,-,14,TRBV15,-,TGTGCCACCAGCAGGGAAACAGACAATCAGCCCCAGCATTTT,CATSRETDNQPQHF
TRBJ2-7,-,13,TRBV29-1,-,TGCAGCGTTGAAGTTGGTGGAGGGTCCGAGCAGTACTTC,CSVEVGGGSEQYF
TRBJ1-1,-,15,TRBV3-1/TRBV3-2,TRBD1,TGTGCCAGCAGGACAGGGCTGTTACTGAACACTGAAGCTTTCTTT,CASRTGLLLNTEAFF
TRBJ1-1,-,13,TRBV5-4,-,TGTGCCAGCAGCTTGCGGGGGGGCACTGAAGCTTTCTTT,CASSLRGGTEAFF
TRBJ1-1,-,14,TRBV19,-,TGTGCCAGCCAGATCTCGCGACAGTCCCAGATACCTTTCTTT,CASQISRQSQIPFF
TRBJ2-2,-,14,TRBV30,-,TGTGCCTGTCCCCTACAGGGCTACACCGGGGAGCTGTTTTTT,CACPLQGYTGELFF
TRBJ1-2,-,12,TRBV7-9,-,TGTGCCAGCAGCTTAGGTTCAGTTGGCTACACCTTC,CASSLGSVGYTF
TRBJ1-1,-,13,TRBV9,-,TGTGCCAGCAGCCCGGGTGGTAGGACTGAAGCTTTCTTT,CASSPGGRTEAFF
TRBJ2-3,-,18,TRBV5-1,-,TGCGCCAGCAGCTTGGTGGGCACATCGATTTCCTACACAGATACGCAGTATTTT,CASSLVGTSISYTDTQYF
TRBJ1-2,-,14,TRBV25-1,-,TGTGCCAGCAGTGAATCGACAGTCCTCTCTGGCTACACCTTC,CASSESTVLSGYTF